The clone carrying this TCR beta chain was seen many times. The antigen is undetermined. The data stem from a study of T cells in Graves' hyperthyroidism and ophthalmopathy. Study-wide results and caveats: Ophthalmopathy was told apart from stable hyperthyroidism by a 13 V-J model.

It was RNA transcripts that yielded the amplified TCR beta CDR3 regions. The TCR CDR3 was amplified in a first-round RT-PCR using the HTBI primer set. TCRdb redid the calling of the multiplex PCR reads with MiXCR, one entry per CDR3 protein. Of 400,000 or so distinct CDR3 sequences in the sample, over 12% were seen once. The V end lost 4 bases, the J end lost 0 bases, and 10 bases lay between the germline ends. Germline CDR1 reads SGHVS; CDR2 reads FNYEAQ. The CDR3 has 15 residues. Each person with ophthalmopathy scored at least 3 on the Clinical Activity Score, reached NOSPECS grade 4 or higher, and had been ill under 3 months. Isolation of PBMCs was performed on 8.5 to 10 ml fresh peripheral blood.

The specimen sequenced was blood. This chain uses TRBV7-6 with TRBJ2-1; the D is unclear. The clonotype comes from a man in his fifties or sixties with Graves' ophthalmopathy. The CDR3 is CASSSLQDSYNEQFF. DNA of the CDR3: TGTGCCAGCAGCTCCCTCCAGGACTCCTACAATGAGCAGTTCTTC.